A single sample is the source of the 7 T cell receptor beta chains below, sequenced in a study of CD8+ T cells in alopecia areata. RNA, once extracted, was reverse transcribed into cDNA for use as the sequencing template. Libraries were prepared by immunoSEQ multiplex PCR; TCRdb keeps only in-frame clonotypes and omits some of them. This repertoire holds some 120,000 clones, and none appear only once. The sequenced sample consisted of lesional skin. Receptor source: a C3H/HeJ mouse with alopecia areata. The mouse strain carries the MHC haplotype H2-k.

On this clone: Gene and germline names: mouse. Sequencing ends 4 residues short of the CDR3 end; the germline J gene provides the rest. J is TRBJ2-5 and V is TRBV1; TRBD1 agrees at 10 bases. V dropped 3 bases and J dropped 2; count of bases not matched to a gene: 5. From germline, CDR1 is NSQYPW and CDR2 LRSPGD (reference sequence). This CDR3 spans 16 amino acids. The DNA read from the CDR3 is TGCACCTGCAGTGCGGTCCGACAGGGGGCCCAAGAC. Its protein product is CTCSAVRQGAQD. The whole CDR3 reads CTCSAVRQGAQDTQYF. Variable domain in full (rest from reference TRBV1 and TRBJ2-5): VTLLEQNPRWRLVPRGQAVNLRCILKNSQYPWMSWYQQDLQKQLQWLFTLRSPGDKEVKSLPGADYLATRVTDTELRLQVANMSQGRTLYCTCSAVRQGAQDTQYFGPGTRLLVL.

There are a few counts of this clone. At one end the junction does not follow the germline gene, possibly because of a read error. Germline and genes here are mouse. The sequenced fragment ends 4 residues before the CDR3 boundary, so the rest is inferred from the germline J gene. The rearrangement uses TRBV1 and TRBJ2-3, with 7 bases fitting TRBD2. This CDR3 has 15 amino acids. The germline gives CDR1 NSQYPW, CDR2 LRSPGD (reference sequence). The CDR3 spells CPCSAQTGGAETLYF. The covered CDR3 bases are TGCCCCTGCAGTGCTCAAACTGGGGGTGCAGAA.

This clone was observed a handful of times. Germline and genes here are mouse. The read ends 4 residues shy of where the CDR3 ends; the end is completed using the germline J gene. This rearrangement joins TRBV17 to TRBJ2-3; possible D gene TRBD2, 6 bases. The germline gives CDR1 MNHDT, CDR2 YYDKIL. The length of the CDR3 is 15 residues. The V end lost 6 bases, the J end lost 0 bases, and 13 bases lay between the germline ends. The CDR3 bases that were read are TGTGCTAGCAGCCATACTGGGCTTAGTGCAGAA. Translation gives CASSHTGLSAE. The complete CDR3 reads CASSHTGLSAETLYF.

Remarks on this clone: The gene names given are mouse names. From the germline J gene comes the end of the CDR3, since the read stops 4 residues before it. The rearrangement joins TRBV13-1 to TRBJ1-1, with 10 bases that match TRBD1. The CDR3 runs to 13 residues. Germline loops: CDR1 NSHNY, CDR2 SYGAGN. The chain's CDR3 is CASSPDRGPEVFF. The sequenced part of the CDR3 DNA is TGTGCCAGCAGTCCTGACAGGGGGCCA.

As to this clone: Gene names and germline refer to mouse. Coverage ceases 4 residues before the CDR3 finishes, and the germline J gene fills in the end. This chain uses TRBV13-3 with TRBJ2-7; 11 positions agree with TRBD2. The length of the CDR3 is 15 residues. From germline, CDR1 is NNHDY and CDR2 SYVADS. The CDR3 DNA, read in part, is TGTGCCAGCAGAAACCCGGGACTGGGGGAATAT. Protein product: CASRNPGLGEY. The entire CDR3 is CASRNPGLGEYEQYF.

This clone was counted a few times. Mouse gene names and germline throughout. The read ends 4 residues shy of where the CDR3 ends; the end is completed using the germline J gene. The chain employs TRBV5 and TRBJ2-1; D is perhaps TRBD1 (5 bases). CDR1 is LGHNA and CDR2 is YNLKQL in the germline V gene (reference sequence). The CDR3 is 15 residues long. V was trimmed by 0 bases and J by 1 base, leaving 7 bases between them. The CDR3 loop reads CASSQDRTNYAEQFF. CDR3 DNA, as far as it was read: TGTGCCAGCAGCCAAGACCGGACAAACTATGCT.

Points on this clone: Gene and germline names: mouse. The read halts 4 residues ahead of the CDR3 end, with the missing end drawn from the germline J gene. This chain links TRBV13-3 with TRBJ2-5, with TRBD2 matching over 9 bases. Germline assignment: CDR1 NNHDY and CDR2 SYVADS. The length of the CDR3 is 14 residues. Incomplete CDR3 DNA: TGTGCCAGCACCTTGGGGGGGCGCGAAGAC. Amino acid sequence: CASTLGGRED. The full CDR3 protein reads CASTLGGREDTQYF.